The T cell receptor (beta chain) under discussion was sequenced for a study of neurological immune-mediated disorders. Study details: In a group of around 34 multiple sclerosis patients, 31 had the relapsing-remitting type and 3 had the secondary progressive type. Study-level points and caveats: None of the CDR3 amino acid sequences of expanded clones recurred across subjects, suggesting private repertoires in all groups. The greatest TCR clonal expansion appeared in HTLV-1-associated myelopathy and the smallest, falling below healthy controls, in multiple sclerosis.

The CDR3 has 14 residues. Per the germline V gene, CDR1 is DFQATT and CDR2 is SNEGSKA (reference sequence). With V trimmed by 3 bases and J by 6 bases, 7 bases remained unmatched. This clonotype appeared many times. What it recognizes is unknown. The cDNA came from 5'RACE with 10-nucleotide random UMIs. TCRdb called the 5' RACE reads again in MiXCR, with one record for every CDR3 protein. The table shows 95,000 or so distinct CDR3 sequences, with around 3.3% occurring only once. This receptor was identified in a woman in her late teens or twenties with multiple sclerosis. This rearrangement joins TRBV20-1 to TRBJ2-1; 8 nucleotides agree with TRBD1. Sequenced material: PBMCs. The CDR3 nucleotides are TGCAGTGCTAGGTCCGAGCAGGGGGCCAATGAGCAGTTCTTC. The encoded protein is CSARSEQGANEQFF.